The 9 T cell receptor beta chains presented below share a single source sample, sequenced in a study of CD8 T cells in ankylosing spondylitis. TCRdb independently ran MiXCR on the 5' RACE reads; one entry per CDR3 protein. The sample consists of approximately 150,000 distinct CDR3 sequences, under 35% of them appearing once. Sequencing input: synovial fluid, either unsorted or a sorted T cell fraction (not recorded which). These receptors were taken from a male donor with ankylosing spondylitis.

This clonotype has only a few counts. The chain links TRBV20-1 to TRBJ2-7; 7 bases match TRBD2. CDR3 size: 17 residues. V was clipped by 5 bases and J by 0 bases; unmatched bases: 16. Germline CDR1 reads DFQATT; CDR2 reads SNEGSKA (reference sequence). Here the CDR3 reads CSAAYTGDYLSSYEQYF. CDR3 in DNA: TGCAGTGCTGCCTATACTGGGGACTACCTAAGCTCCTACGAGCAGTACTTC.

This clonotype was observed at least ten times. The chain carries TRBV7-6 and TRBJ2-5; possible D gene TRBD2, 5 bases. The CDR3 consists of 13 residues. Trimming took 3 bases from V and 3 from J, leaving 8 bases between them. Germline values: CDR1 SGHVS, CDR2 FNYEAQ. The CDR3 is CASSFAGEETQYF. In DNA form, the CDR3 reads TGTGCCAGCAGCTTTGCCGGGGAAGAGACCCAGTACTTC.

The chain carries TRBV6-1 and TRBJ2-3; 7 bases match TRBD2. Germline CDR1 and CDR2: MNHNS and SASEGT. The CDR3 length is 15 residues. V shed 7 bases, J shed 4 bases, and the junction held 11 bases outside the gene matches. CDR3 residues: CASTDGGSGADTQYF. DNA for the CDR3: TGTGCCAGCACAGACGGCGGGAGTGGAGCAGATACGCAGTATTTT.

This clonotype was picked up a small number of times. This sequence joins TRBV10-3 and TRBJ2-7; 9 nucleotides align to TRBD1. Germline V gene sequence: CDR1 ENHRY, CDR2 SYGVKD. The CDR3 has 16 amino acids. V lost 6 bases and J lost 4; bases outside the gene matches: 13. In DNA, the CDR3 is TGTGCCATCAGCAGGACCCGGGACAGGGAGTTATACGAGCAGTACTTC. Residues: CAISRTRDRELYEQYF.

The chain couples TRBV6-1 to TRBJ1-6; D is perhaps TRBD1 (5 bases). The CDR3 has 14 residues. V was clipped by 5 bases and J by 8 bases, with 13 bases between them. Germline CDR1 is MNHNS and CDR2 is SASEGT. CDR3 bases: TGTGCCAGCAGTAGGCCAGGGTCCGATTCACCCCTCCACTTT. Translated: CASSRPGSDSPLHF.

The V call is TRBV7-2, the J call TRBJ1-1; D may be TRBD1 (6 bases). CDR3 length: 15 residues. The germline V and J ends were trimmed by 5 bases and 6 bases, with 19 bases remaining between them. Germline V gene data show CDR1 as SGHTA and CDR2 as FQGNSA. The DNA of the CDR3 is TGTGCCAGCAGCCAACGTAGTGGGGGCGGCGCTGAAGCTTTCTTT. This encodes CASSQRSGGGAEAFF.

This clonotype was recorded many times. CDR3 sequence (DNA): TGTGCCAGCAGCTTTGGCTCCGACCGGCACTATGGCTACACCTTC. Protein product: CASSFGSDRHYGYTF. The chain joins TRBV5-6 to TRBJ1-2; no clear D. V gave up 2 bases and J gave up 3 bases, with 14 bases separating them. CDR3 size: 15 residues. Germline CDR1 is SGHDT and CDR2 is YYEEEE.

The sample holds many counts of this clonotype. The V gene is TRBV24-1, the J gene TRBJ1-1, with D perhaps TRBD1 (5 bases). CDR1 and CDR2 (germline): KGHDR, SFDVKD. The CDR3 is made up of 12 amino acids. Trimming took off 4 bases at V and 3 bases at J, with 5 bases between the two ends. The CDR3 nucleotides are TGTGCCACCAGTGACAGGGACACTGAAGCTTTCTTT. Protein product: CATSDRDTEAFF.

This sequence joins TRBV10-3 and TRBJ1-3; maybe TRBD1 (5 bases). CDR1 is ENHRY and CDR2 is SYGVKD in the germline V gene. V gave up 11 bases and J gave up 2 bases, with 16 bases separating them. This CDR3 spans 14 amino acids. The CDR3 is CASATGGTGNTIYF. The CDR3 coding sequence is TGTGCCTCGGCGACCGGGGGGACTGGAAACACCATATATTTT.